This T cell receptor beta chain emerged from a study of T cell responses to AZD1222 COVID-19 vaccine. Study-wide findings and caveats: Clonal diversity was possibly underestimated, and the donors were mostly white British, with more females. Recipients of two AZD1222 doses showed rising Spike-specific TCR breadth and depth.

This clone has just one count. No antigen is known for it. Other DNA sequences in this sample translate to the same CDR3. Deletions cut 0 bases from V and 1 base from J, with 6 bases between. CDR3 size: 14 residues. Germline V gene lookup returns CDR1 MNHEY and CDR2 SVGAGI. Here immunoSEQ multiplex PCR was the method, and the copy in TCRdb shows in-frame clones only, minus some. The table records 85,000 or so clones, about nine tenths of them present only once. The source was peripheral blood, collected on day 0 of AZD1222 vaccination. This TCR was recovered from an adult in good health. The rearrangement uses TRBV6-5 and TRBJ1-1, with D unclear. The CDR3 loop is CASSYSRGNTEAFF. The CDR3 DNA is TGTGCCAGCAGTTACTCGCGAGGGAACACTGAAGCTTTCTTT.